This T cell receptor beta chain is from a study of blood T cell repertoires in COVID-19. Study at large: The samples span acute and convalescent COVID-19 from the United States, Italy and Spain. The analysed material was cDNA or gDNA that came from T cells, B-cell-depleted T cells, or PBMCs.

Methods used by the authors: How many nucleated cells were present was estimated from reference gene primer amplification. Method: immunoSEQ multiplex PCR; TCRdb's copy keeps in-frame clones and lacks some. From that table come the V and J calls and clone size; the DNA was used to work out D and trimming. The table has about 59,000 clones, approximately 82% seen once. The germline CDR1 and CDR2 sequences are MNHEY and SVGAGI. V lost 5 bases, J lost 5 bases, and 9 bases lay in between. The CDR3 has 12 residues. The chain joins TRBV6-5 to TRBJ1-1, with D possibly TRBD1 on 6 matching bases. Material for sequencing was peripheral blood. The TCR comes from a woman of 80 years or more with acute or convalescent COVID-19. This chain's CDR3 is CASSSRGTEAFF. The CDR3 DNA reads as TGTGCCAGCAGTAGTAGGGGGACTGAAGCTTTCTTT.